The 29 T cell receptor beta chains below come from one sample, sequenced in a study of cytomegalovirus exposure and HLA in healthy donors. Use of 60 Vbeta and 13 Jbeta primers characterized the PCR. Sequencing used immunoSEQ multiplex PCR; TCRdb keeps in-frame clones, though not all of them. The sample has over 40,000 clones; roughly nine tenths are singletons. Sequencing used PBMCs. These receptors were taken from a woman aged 40-49 years in good health and CMV-seropositive.

V is TRBV15 and J is TRBJ1-2; D not resolved. Between the trimmed V and J ends, which lost 3 bases and 6 bases, there was a span of 14 bases. Germline CDR1 and CDR2: LNHNV and YYDKDF (reference sequence). The CDR3 runs to 14 residues. CDR3: CATSRGGESDGYTF. CDR3 sequence (DNA): TGTGCCACCAGCAGGGGTGGGGAGTCAGATGGCTACACCTTC.

This clone was detected only once. The chain combines TRBV7-9 with TRBJ1-6; a possible D gene is TRBD1 (6 bases). The V end was cut by 4 bases, the J end by 6 bases, with 13 bases between. In germline, CDR1 is SEHNR, CDR2 FQNEAQ (reference sequence). The CDR3 consists of 15 residues. The chain's CDR3 is CASSSSGVANSPLHF. CDR3 nucleotide sequence: TGTGCCAGCAGCTCCTCAGGGGTGGCTAATTCACCCCTCCACTTT.

This clone came up a few times. The V gene is TRBV2, the J gene TRBJ2-3; tentatively, D is TRBD1 (6 bases). V gave up 6 bases and J gave up 2 bases, with 15 bases separating them. CDR3 length: 15 amino acids. Germline CDR1 and CDR2: SNHLY and FYNNEI. DNA of the CDR3: TGTGCCAGCAGGATAGACAGGACGTCCACAGATACGCAGTATTTT. Protein: CASRIDRTSTDTQYF.

This rearrangement joins TRBV6-4 to TRBJ1-3; D is perhaps TRBD1 (5 bases). V shed 7 bases and J shed 0 bases, with 16 bases lying between them. Germline V gives CDR1 MRHNA, CDR2 SNTAGT. CDR3 length: 16 residues. In DNA form, the CDR3 reads TGTGCCAGCACAGTCGTGGGCCAGGGCTCTGGAAACACCATATATTTT. This translates into CASTVVGQGSGNTIYF.

This clone showed up just once. The chain is built from TRBV5-5 and TRBJ1-2; possibly TRBD1 for D (6 bases). Trimming left V 3 bases short and J 7 bases short, with 16 bases between. Germline V lookup: CDR1 SGHKS, CDR2 YYEKEE (reference sequence). The CDR3 is 14 residues long. CDR3 protein: CASSSTGRGFGYTF. The CDR3 region has the DNA TGTGCCAGCAGCTCTACAGGCAGGGGTTTTGGCTACACCTTC.

The CDR3 DNA reads as TGTGCCAGCAGCTCCGGGACAGGTCCCTACAATGAGCAGTTCTTC. Encoded protein: CASSSGTGPYNEQFF. The J gene is TRBJ2-1, the V gene TRBV11-2; 8 positions agree with TRBD1. This CDR3 spans 15 amino acids. Trimming took 4 bases from V and 2 from J; bases not matched to a gene: 4. Germline loops: CDR1 SGHAT, CDR2 FQNNGV. Variable domain in full (rest from reference TRBV11-2 and TRBJ2-1): EAGVAQSPRYKIIEKRQSVAFWCNPISGHATLYWYQQILGQGPKLLIQFQNNGVVDDSQLPKDRFSAERLKGVDSTLKIQPAKLEDSAVYLCASSSGTGPYNEQFFGPGTRLTVL.

V is TRBV14 and J is TRBJ2-2; D perhaps matches TRBD1 (6 bases). The CDR3 consists of 15 residues. The germline V gene has CDR1 SGHDN and CDR2 FVKESK. V was clipped by 5 bases and J by 4 bases, with 14 bases between them. CDR3 bases: TGTGCCAGCAGCGCCAGGGGCGCGGGCACCGGGGAGCTGTTTTTT. Translated, it gives CASSARGAGTGELFF.

This chain connects TRBV7-2 to TRBJ2-3, with 10 bases fitting TRBD2. Trimming removed 7 bases from V and 8 bases from J; junction bases left unmatched: 12. CDR3 length equals 15 residues. Germline V gene sequence: CDR1 SGHTA, CDR2 FQGNSA. The CDR3 loop reads CASNPGLARDGTQYF. CDR3 bases: TGTGCCAGCAACCCGGGACTAGCGAGGGATGGTACGCAGTATTTT.

The V and J genes are TRBV6-5 and TRBJ1-1; 11 bases are shared with TRBD1. V was pared by 4 bases and J by 7 bases, with 5 bases of the junction left unmatched. This CDR3 is built from 14 residues. Germline-derived CDR1 and CDR2 are MNHEY and SVGAGI. In DNA form, the CDR3 reads TGTGCCAGCAGTTCAGGACAGGGGGCGTTTGAAGCTTTCTTT. The encoded protein is CASSSGQGAFEAFF.

The chain joins TRBV18 to TRBJ1-4, with D possibly matching TRBD1 (5 bases). The V end lost 3 bases, the J end lost 3 bases, and 17 bases lay between the germline ends. The CDR3 spans 17 residues. Germline lookup yields CDR1 KGHSH and CDR2 LQKENI. For the CDR3, the DNA is TGTGCCAGCTCACCCAGACAGCCTCGCGGGGCTAATGAAAAACTGTTTTTT. It codes for CASSPRQPRGANEKLFF.

This clone has just a few counts. The genes are TRBV5-1 and TRBJ1-4, with 10 bases matching TRBD1. This CDR3 spans 19 amino acids. J gave up 0 bases and V 1 base, and 9 bases lay outside the gene matches. CDR1 is SGHRS and CDR2 is YFSETQ in the germline V gene. The CDR3 bases are TGCGCCAGCAGCTTGATGACAGGGGGCGGCCATGCAACTAATGAAAAACTGTTTTTT. Translation: CASSLMTGGGHATNEKLFF.

The chain joins TRBV7-9 to TRBJ1-5; D possibly corresponds to TRBD1 (6 bases). The CDR3 spans 16 residues. The V end lost 1 base, the J end lost 4 bases, and 14 bases lay between the germline ends. The germline V gene encodes CDR1 SEHNR and CDR2 FQNEAQ (reference sequence). CDR3 sequence (DNA): TGTGCCAGCAGCTTAGTGGGGGGGCTGGGGAATCAGCCCCAGCATTTT. Its protein product is CASSLVGGLGNQPQHF.

Note on this clone: The sample contains more than one DNA sequence encoding this CDR3. The rearrangement links TRBV9 to TRBJ2-7; TRBD1 aligns across 9 bases. CDR3 length equals 13 residues. From germline, CDR1 is SGDLS and CDR2 YYNGEE. Trimming removed 7 bases from V and 4 bases from J; junction bases left unmatched: 6. The CDR3 coding sequence is TGTGCCAGCTCATTGGGACAGGGTTACGAGCAGTACTTC. Translating gives CASSLGQGYEQYF.

The V and J genes are TRBV6-1 and TRBJ2-2; 14 bases are a match to TRBD2. V lost 1 base to trimming and J lost 9 bases; unmatched junction nucleotides: 13. Germline V gene lookup returns CDR1 MNHNS and CDR2 SASEGT. The CDR3 runs 19 residues. Here the CDR3 DNA reads TGTGCCAGCAGTGAAGGGGGAGAGCTCGGGACTAGCGGGAGTAGGGAGCTGTTTTTT. Translation gives CASSEGGELGTSGSRELFF.

The V gene is TRBV10-3, the J gene TRBJ1-2; a weak D match, TRBD1 (5 bases). Germline V gene sequence: CDR1 ENHRY, CDR2 SYGVKD. Trimming stripped 0 bases from V and 3 bases from J, with 11 bases between. The CDR3 is 15 amino acids. DNA for the CDR3: TGTGCCATCAGTGAGTCGGGACTTTCGGACTATGGCTACACCTTC. Its protein is CAISESGLSDYGYTF.

The V and J genes are TRBV2 and TRBJ2-5; a possible D gene is TRBD1 (5 bases). CDR3 length: 12 amino acids. Germline V gene lookup returns CDR1 SNHLY and CDR2 FYNNEI. V was cut by 8 bases and J by 4 bases, with 11 bases left in between. The CDR3 loop reads CASSGPRETQYF. CDR3 DNA: TGTGCCAGCTCAGGGCCCCGAGAGACCCAGTACTTC.

The J gene is TRBJ1-6, the V gene TRBV5-1; 7 bases are shared with TRBD1. CDR1 and CDR2 (germline): SGHRS, YFSETQ. This CDR3 region has 14 residues. The ends lost 4 bases at V and 8 bases at J; junction bases unmatched: 6. The CDR3 reads CASSGTGVDSPLHF. The CDR3, as DNA: TGCGCCAGCAGCGGAACAGGGGTGGATTCACCCCTCCACTTT.

This chain joins TRBV5-1 and TRBJ2-3; TRBD2 aligns across 12 bases. Germline V gene data show CDR1 as SGHRS and CDR2 as YFSETQ. The length of the CDR3 is 17 residues. The J segment lost 5 bases and the V segment lost 4 bases, leaving 11 bases of the junction unmatched. CDR3: CASSRTTSGSGGDTQYF. CDR3 DNA: TGCGCCAGCAGCCGTACGACTAGCGGGAGCGGTGGAGATACGCAGTATTTT. Using reference TRBV5-1 and TRBJ2-3 for the parts outside the CDR3, the full variable domain is KAGVTQTPRYLIKTRGQQVTLSCSPISGHRSVSWYQQTPGQGLQFLFEYFSETQRNKGNFPGRFSGRQFSNSRSEMNVSTLELGDSALYLCASSRTTSGSGGDTQYFGPGTRLTVL.

This clone was counted once. The V gene is TRBV29-1, the J gene TRBJ2-5; D is possibly TRBD2 (6 bases). The V end lost 8 bases, the J end lost 4 bases, and 20 bases lay between the germline ends. The V gene's germline CDR1 is SQVTM and CDR2 ANQGSEA. CDR3 length equals 14 residues. The CDR3 nucleotides are TGCAGCTTAACGCATGGACTAAGTGGAGAGACCCAGTACTTC. Translation gives CSLTHGLSGETQYF.

This chain joins TRBV5-1 and TRBJ1-3; D may be TRBD1 (6 bases). CDR3 size: 16 residues. CDR1 is SGHRS, CDR2 YFSETQ, per germline. Trimming removed 2 bases from V and 0 bases from J, with 12 bases in between. This CDR3 is CASSLGTSFSGNTIYF. In DNA, the CDR3 is TGCGCCAGCAGCTTAGGGACATCTTTCTCTGGAAACACCATATATTTT. Complete variable domain (other parts from reference TRBV5-1 and TRBJ1-3): KAGVTQTPRYLIKTRGQQVTLSCSPISGHRSVSWYQQTPGQGLQFLFEYFSETQRNKGNFPGRFSGRQFSNSRSEMNVSTLELGDSALYLCASSLGTSFSGNTIYFGEGSWLTVV.

This chain links TRBV9 with TRBJ1-3; possible D gene TRBD1, 6 bases. Germline CDR1 is SGDLS and CDR2 is YYNGEE. Between the trimmed V and J ends, which lost 3 bases and 2 bases, there was a span of 12 bases. The CDR3 runs 15 residues. The CDR3 DNA reads as TGTGCCAGCAGCGAGAGAGGGGACACTGGAAACACCATATATTTT. This sequence encodes CASSERGDTGNTIYF.

This sequence joins TRBV19 and TRBJ1-5; 8 bases are shared with TRBD1. The ends lost 6 bases at V and 3 bases at J; junction bases unmatched: 7. The V gene's germline CDR1 is LNHDA and CDR2 SQIVND (reference sequence). The CDR3 consists of 15 residues. The CDR3 DNA reads TGTGCCAGTAGCAACACAGGGGGTATCAATCAGCCCCAGCATTTT. Its protein product is CASSNTGGINQPQHF.

This clone was seen only a few times. The chain recombines TRBV25-1 with TRBJ2-7, with TRBD1 matching over 7 bases. The CDR3 is made up of 15 amino acids. CDR1 MGHDK and CDR2 SYGVNS come from the germline V gene. J lost 9 bases, V lost 4 bases, and 15 bases had no gene match. CDR3 residues: CASSAPGTVLARQYF. The DNA of the CDR3 is TGTGCCAGCAGTGCTCCCGGGACAGTCCTCGCGCGGCAGTACTTC.

V and J are TRBV15 and TRBJ2-3; tentative D call: TRBD2 (6 bases). The ends were cut back, 11 bases at V and 5 bases at J, with 20 bases in the middle. This CDR3 contains 14 residues. Germline V lookup: CDR1 LNHNV, CDR2 YYDKDF (reference sequence). The chain's CDR3 is CAARGGRREDTQYF. In DNA, the CDR3 is TGTGCCGCCCGTGGGGGGAGAAGAGAAGATACGCAGTATTTT.

The chain combines TRBV18 with TRBJ2-5; D is perhaps TRBD2 (6 bases). There are 16 residues in the CDR3. Per germline, CDR1 KGHSH and CDR2 LQKENI. V was pared by 1 base and J by 5 bases, with 17 bases between. CDR3: CASSPRWGEHSETQYF. The CDR3 DNA follows: TGTGCCAGCTCACCACGGTGGGGGGAACATTCGGAGACCCAGTACTTC.

The chain couples TRBV18 to TRBJ2-3; TRBD2 aligns across 8 bases. The CDR3 has 17 residues. Per germline, CDR1 KGHSH and CDR2 LQKENI. Trimming cost V 2 bases and J 1 base; bases outside gene matches: 8. CDR3 sequence reads: CASSPVFSGVGTDTQYF. The CDR3 DNA reads as TGTGCCAGCTCACCAGTTTTTAGCGGGGTTGGCACAGATACGCAGTATTTT.

The V and J genes are TRBV10-2 and TRBJ1-6; 10 bases line up with TRBD1. Trimming at V came to 8 bases and at J to 8 bases, leaving 6 bases not matched to a gene. The V gene's germline CDR1 is WSHSY and CDR2 SAAADI. This CDR3 contains 14 residues. The chain's CDR3 is CASRDRGLDSPLHF. CDR3 nucleotides: TGCGCCAGCCGCGACAGGGGGCTGGATTCACCCCTCCACTTT.

The chain has TRBV15 and TRBJ2-5, with a weak D call TRBD2 (6 bases). The closer fit of TRBJ2-7 to the DNA end suggests the J call may be wrong. The CDR3 contains 16 residues. Germline assignment: CDR1 LNHNV and CDR2 YYDKDF (reference sequence). The CDR3 reads CATSRDHGRSSYEQYF. CDR3 in DNA: TGTGCCACCAGCAGAGATCATGGGAGGAGCTCCTACGAGCAGTACTTC.

This clone was seen more than once but under ten times. The CDR3 spells CASSDQREASSTDTQYF. The CDR3 coding sequence is TGCGCCAGCAGTGATCAGCGGGAGGCCTCTAGCACAGATACGCAGTATTTT. The rearrangement joins TRBV10-1 to TRBJ2-3; TRBD2 matches at 9 bases. Germline CDR1 reads WNHNN; CDR2 reads SYGVQD (reference sequence). The CDR3 length is 17 residues. With V trimmed by 3 bases and J by 0 bases, 7 bases remained unmatched.